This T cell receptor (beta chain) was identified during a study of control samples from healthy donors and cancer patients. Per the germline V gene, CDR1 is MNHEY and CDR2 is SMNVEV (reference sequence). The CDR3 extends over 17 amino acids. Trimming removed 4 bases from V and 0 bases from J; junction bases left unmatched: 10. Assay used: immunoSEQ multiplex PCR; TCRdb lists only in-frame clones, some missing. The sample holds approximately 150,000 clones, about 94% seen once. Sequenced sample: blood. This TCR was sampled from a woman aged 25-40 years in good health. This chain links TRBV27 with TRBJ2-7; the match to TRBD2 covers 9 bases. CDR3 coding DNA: TGTGCCAGCAGTTCCTGGGGAGCGGGAGGTAGCTCCTACGAGCAGTACTTC. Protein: CASSSWGAGGSSYEQYF.